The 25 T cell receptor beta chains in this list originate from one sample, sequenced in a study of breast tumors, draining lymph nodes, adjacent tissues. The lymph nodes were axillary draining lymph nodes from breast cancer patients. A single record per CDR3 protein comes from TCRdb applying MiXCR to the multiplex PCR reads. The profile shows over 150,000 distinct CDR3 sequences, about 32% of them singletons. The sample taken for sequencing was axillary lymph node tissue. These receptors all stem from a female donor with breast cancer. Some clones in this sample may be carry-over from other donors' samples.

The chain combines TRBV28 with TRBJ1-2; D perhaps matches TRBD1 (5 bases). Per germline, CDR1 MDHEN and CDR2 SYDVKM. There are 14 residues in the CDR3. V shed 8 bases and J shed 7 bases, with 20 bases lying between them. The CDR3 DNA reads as TGTGCCAGCGGGACGTCCGGCTTGATAAGTGGCTACACCTTC. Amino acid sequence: CASGTSGLISGYTF.

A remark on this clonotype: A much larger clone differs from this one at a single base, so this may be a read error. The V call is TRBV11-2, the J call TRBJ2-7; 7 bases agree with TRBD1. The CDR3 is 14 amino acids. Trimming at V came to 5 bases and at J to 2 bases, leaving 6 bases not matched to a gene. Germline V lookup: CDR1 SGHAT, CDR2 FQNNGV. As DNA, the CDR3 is TGTGCCAGCAGCCAACGGACAGGTCCCTACGAGCAGTACTTC. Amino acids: CASSQRTGPYEQYF. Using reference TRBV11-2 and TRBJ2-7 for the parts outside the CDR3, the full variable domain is EAGVAQSPRYKIIEKRQSVAFWCNPISGHATLYWYQQILGQGPKLLIQFQNNGVVDDSQLPKDRFSAERLKGVDSTLKIQPAKLEDSAVYLCASSQRTGPYEQYFGPGTRLTVT.

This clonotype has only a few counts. DNA for the CDR3: TGTGCCAGCAGCGGACAACGGAACACTGAAGCTTTCTTT. This sequence encodes CASSGQRNTEAFF. The chain carries TRBV6-1 and TRBJ1-1; D perhaps matches TRBD1 (5 bases). Germline V gene data show CDR1 as MNHNS and CDR2 as SASEGT. The CDR3 length is 13 residues. Trimming cost V 6 bases and J 1 base, with 9 bases left between them.

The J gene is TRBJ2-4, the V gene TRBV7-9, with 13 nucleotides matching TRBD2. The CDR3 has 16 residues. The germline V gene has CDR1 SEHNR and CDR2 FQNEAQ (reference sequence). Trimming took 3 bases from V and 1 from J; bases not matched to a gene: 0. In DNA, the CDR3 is TGTGCCAGCAGCTTGACTAGCGGGAGGGCCAAAAACATTCAGTACTTC. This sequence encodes CASSLTSGRAKNIQYF.

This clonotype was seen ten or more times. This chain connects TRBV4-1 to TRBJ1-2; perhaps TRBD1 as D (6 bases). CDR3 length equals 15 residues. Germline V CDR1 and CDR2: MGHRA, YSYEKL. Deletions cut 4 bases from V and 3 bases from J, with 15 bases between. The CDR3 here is CASSPRKAGDYGYTF. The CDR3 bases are TGCGCCAGCAGCCCCAGGAAGGCAGGGGACTATGGCTACACCTTC.

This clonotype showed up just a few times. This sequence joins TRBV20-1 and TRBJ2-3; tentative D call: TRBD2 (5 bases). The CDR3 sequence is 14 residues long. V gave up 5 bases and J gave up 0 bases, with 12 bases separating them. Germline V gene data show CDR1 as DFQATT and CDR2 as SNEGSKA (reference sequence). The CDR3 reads CSAHGLASTDTQYF. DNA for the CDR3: TGCAGTGCTCACGGCCTAGCTAGCACAGATACGCAGTATTTT.

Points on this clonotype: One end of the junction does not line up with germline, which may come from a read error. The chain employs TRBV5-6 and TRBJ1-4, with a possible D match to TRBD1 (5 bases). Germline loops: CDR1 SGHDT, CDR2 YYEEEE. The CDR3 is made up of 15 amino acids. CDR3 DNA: TGTGCCAGCGGCTTGGGGAGGGGCCGAAATGAAGAACTGTTTTTT. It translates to CASGLGRGRNEELFF.

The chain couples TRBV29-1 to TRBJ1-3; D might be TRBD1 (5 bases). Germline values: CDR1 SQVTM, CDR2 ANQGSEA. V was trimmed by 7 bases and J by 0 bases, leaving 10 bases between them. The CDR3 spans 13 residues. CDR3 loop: CSAGEDSGNTIYF. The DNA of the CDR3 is TGCAGCGCGGGGGAGGACTCTGGAAACACCATATATTTT. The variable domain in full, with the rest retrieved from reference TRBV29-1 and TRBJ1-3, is SAVISQKPSRDICQRGTSLTIQCQVDSQVTMMFWYRQQPGQSLTLIATANQGSEATYESGFVIDKFPISRPNLTFSTLTVSNMSPEDSSIYLCSAGEDSGNTIYFGEGSWLTVV.

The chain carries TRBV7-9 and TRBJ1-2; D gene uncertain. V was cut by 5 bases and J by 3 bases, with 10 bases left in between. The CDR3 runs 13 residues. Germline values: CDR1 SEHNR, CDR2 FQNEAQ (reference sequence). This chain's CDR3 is CASSREAHYGYTF. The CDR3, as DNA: TGTGCCAGCAGCAGAGAGGCCCACTATGGCTACACCTTC.

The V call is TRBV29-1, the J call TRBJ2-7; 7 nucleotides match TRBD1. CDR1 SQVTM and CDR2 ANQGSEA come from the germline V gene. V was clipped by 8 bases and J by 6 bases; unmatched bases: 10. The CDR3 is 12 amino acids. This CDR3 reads CSFRDSAPEQYF. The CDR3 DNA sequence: TGCAGCTTCCGGGACAGTGCCCCCGAGCAGTACTTC.

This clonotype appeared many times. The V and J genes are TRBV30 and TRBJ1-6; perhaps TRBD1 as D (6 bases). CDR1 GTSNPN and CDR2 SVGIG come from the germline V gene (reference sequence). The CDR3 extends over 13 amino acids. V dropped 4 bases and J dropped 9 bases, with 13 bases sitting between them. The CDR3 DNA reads TGTGCCTGGACCAAGGAGGGGGTTTCACCCCTCCACTTT. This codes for CAWTKEGVSPLHF.

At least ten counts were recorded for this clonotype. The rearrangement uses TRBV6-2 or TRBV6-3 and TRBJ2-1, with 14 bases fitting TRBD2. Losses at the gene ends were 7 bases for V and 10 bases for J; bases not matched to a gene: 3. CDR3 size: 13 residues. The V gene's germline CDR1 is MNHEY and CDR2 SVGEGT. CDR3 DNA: TGTGCCAGCAACGGACTAGCGGGAGGAGAGCAGTTCTTC. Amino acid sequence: CASNGLAGGEQFF.

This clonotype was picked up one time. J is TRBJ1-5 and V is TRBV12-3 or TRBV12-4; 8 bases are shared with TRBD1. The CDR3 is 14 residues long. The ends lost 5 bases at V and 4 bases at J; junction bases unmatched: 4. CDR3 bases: TGTGCCAGCAGTCCAGGGGGCCTAAATCAGCCCCAGCATTTT. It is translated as CASSPGGLNQPQHF.

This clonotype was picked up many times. In nucleotides, the CDR3 is TGTGCCAGCAGCTTACGCCTCCCAGGGGAGACCCAGTACTTC. Translating gives CASSLRLPGETQYF. This chain connects TRBV7-8 to TRBJ2-5; possibly TRBD1 for D (5 bases). This CDR3 comprises 14 residues. Germline CDR1 is SGHVS and CDR2 is FQNEAQ. Trimming removed 2 bases from V and 5 bases from J, with 12 bases in between.

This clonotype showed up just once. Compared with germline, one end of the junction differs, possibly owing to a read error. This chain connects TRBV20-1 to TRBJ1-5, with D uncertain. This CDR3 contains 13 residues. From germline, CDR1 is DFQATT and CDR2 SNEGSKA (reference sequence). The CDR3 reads CSAGRVGNQLQHF. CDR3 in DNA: TGCAGTGCTGGAAGGGTCGGCAATCAGCTCCAGCATTTT.

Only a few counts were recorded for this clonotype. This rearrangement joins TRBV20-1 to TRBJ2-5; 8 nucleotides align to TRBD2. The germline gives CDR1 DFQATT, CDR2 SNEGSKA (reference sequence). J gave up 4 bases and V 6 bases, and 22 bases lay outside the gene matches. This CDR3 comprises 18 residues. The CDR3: CSADPRASGPRFGETQYF. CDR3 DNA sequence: TGCAGTGCCGACCCCCGGGCTAGCGGGCCCCGGTTTGGAGAGACCCAGTACTTC.

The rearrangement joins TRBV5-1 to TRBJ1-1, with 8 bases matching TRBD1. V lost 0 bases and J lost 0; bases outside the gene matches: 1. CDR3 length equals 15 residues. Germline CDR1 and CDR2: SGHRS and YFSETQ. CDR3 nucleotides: TGCGCCAGCAGCTTGGCGGGACAGGTGAACACTGAAGCTTTCTTT. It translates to CASSLAGQVNTEAFF.

The CDR3 region has the DNA TGCGCCTTGGGTAGGGGATATCCTACAATGAGCAGCCCCGGACTCCAAGAGACCCAGTACTTC. Encoded protein: CALGRGYPTMSSPGLQETQYF. The chain couples TRBV5-1 to TRBJ2-5, with D perhaps assigned TRBD1 or TRBD2 (5 bases each). Germline CDR1 reads SGHRS; CDR2 reads YFSETQ. The CDR3 has 21 residues. The germline V and J ends were trimmed by 10 bases and 1 base, with 38 bases remaining between them.

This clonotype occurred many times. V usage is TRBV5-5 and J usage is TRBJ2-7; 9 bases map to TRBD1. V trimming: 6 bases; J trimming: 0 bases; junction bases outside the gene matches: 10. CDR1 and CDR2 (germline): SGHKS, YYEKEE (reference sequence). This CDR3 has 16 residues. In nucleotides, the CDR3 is TGTGCCAGCACCACAGGGGGCGGAGGGGGCTCCTACGAGCAGTACTTC. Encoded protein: CASTTGGGGGSYEQYF.

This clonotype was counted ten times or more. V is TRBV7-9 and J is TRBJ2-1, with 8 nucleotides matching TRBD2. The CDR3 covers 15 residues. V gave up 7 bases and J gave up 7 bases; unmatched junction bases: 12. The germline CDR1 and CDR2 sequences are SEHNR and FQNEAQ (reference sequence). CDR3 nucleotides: TGTGCCAGCATCCGGGAGGGGGGGGTCACAAATGAGCAGTTCTTC. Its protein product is CASIREGGVTNEQFF.

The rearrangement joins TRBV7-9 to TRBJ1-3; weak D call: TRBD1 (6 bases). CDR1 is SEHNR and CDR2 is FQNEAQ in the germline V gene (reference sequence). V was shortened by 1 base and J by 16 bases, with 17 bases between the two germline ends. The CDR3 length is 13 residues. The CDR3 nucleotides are TGTGCCAGCAGCTTAGTGGGGGGGCCCACTCGGTATTTT. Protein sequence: CASSLVGGPTRYF.

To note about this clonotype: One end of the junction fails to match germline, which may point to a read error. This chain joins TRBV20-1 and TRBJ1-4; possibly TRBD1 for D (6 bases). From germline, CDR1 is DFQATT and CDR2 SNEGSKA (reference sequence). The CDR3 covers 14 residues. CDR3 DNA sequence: TGCAGTGCTAACGACAGGTCAACTAATGAAAGACTGTTTTTT. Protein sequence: CSANDRSTNERLFF.

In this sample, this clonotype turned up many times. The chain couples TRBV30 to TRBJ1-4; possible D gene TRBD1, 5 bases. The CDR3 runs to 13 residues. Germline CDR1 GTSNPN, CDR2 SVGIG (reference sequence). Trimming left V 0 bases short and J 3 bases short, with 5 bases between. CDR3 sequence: CAWSVGANEKLFF. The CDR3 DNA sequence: TGTGCCTGGAGTGTGGGGGCTAATGAAAAACTGTTTTTT.

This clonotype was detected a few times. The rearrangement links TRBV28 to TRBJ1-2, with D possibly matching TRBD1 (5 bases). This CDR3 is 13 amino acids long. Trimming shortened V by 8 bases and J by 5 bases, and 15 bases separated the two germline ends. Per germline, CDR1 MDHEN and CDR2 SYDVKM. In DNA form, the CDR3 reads TGTGCCAGCTGCCCCAGGGTAAAGTATGGCTACACCTTC. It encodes CASCPRVKYGYTF.

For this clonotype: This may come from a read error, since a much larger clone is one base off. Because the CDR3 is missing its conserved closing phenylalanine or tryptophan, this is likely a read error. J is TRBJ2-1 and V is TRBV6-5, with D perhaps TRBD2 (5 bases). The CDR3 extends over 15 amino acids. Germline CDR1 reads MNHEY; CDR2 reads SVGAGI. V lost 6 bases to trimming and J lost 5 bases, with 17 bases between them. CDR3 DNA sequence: TGTGCCAGCAGCCCCCGTGATATGAGGGACAATGAGCAGTTCCTC. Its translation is CASSPRDMRDNEQFL.